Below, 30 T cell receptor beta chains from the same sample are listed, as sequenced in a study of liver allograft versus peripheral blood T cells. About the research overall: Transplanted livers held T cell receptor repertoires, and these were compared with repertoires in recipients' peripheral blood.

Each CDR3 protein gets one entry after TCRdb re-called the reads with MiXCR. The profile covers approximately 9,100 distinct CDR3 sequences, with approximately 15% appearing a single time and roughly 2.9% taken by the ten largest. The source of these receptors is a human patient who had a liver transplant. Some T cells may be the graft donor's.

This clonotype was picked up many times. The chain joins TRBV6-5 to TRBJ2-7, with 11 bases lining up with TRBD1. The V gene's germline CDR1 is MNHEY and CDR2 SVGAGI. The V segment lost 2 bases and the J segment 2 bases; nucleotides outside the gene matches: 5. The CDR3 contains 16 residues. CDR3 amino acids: CASSYGGTGGTYEQYF. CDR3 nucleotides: TGTGCCAGCAGTTACGGAGGGACAGGGGGGACCTACGAGCAGTACTTC.

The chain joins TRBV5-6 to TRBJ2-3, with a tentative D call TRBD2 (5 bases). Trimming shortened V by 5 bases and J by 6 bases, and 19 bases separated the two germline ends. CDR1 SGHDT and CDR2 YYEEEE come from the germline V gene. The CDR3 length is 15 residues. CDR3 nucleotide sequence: TGTGCCAGCAGGGTGGCAGGAATTGAGGGCGATACGCAGTATTTT. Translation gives CASRVAGIEGDTQYF.

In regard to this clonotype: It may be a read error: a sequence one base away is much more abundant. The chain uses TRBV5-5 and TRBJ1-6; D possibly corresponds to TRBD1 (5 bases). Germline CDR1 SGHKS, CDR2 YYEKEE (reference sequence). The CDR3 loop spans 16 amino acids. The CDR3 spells CVSSFGDGTGNSPLHF. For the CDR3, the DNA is TGTGTCAGCAGCTTCGGGGACGGGACTGGCAATTCACCCCTCCACTTT.

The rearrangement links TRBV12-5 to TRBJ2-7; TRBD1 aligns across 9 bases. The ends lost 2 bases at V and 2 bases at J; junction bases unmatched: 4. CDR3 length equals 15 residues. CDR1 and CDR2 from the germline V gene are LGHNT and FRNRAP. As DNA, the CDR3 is TGTGCTAGTGGTTTGCCCCGGGACAGGGCCTACGAGCAGTACTTC. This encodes CASGLPRDRAYEQYF.

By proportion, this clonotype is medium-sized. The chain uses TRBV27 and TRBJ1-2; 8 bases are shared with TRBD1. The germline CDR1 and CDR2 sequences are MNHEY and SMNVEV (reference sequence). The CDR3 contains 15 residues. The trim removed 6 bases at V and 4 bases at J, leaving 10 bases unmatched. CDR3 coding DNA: TGTGCCAGCAGACAGCTGACAGGGGATGCCTATGGCTACACCTTC. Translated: CASRQLTGDAYGYTF.

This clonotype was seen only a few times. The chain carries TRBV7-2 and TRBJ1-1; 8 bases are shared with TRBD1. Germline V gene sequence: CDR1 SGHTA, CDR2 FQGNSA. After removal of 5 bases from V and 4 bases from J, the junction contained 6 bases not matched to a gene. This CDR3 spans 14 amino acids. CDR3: CASSRQGATTEAFF. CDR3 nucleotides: TGTGCCAGCAGCCGTCAGGGGGCGACCACTGAAGCTTTCTTT.

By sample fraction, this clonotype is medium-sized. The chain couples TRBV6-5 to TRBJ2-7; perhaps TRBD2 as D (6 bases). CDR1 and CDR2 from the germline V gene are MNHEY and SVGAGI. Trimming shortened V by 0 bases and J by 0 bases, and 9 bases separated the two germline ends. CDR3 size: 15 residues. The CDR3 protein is CASSYSGGSSYEQYF. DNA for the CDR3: TGTGCCAGCAGTTACTCCGGGGGTTCCTCCTACGAGCAGTACTTC.

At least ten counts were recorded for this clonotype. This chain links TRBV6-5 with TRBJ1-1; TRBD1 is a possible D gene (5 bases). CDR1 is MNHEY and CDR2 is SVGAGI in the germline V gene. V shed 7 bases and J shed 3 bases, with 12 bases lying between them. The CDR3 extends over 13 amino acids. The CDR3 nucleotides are TGTGCCAGCATTGCGGGGGAGGACACTGAAGCTTTCTTT. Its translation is CASIAGEDTEAFF.

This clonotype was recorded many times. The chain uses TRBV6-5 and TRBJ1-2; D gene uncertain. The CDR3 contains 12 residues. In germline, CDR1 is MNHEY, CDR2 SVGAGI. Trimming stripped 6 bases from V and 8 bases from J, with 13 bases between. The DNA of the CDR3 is TGTGCCAGCAGCTCACCAACGAGAGGCTACACCTTC. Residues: CASSSPTRGYTF.

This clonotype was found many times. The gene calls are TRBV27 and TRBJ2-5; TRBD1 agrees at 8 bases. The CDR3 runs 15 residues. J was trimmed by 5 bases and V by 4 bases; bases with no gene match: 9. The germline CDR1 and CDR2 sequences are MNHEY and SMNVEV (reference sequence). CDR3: CASSWGRGRRETQYF. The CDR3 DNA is TGTGCCAGCAGTTGGGGCAGGGGGCGACGGGAGACCCAGTACTTC.

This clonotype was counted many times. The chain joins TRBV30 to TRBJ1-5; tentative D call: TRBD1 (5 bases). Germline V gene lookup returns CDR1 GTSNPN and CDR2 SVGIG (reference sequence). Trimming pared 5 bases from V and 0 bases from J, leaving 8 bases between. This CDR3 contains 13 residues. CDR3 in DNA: TGTGCCTGGGGCAGGGATAGCAATCAGCCCCAGCATTTT. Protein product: CAWGRDSNQPQHF.

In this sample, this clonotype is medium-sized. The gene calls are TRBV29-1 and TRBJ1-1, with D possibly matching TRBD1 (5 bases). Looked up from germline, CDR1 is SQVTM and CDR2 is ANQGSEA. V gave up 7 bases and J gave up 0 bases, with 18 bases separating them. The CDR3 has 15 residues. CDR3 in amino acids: CSAAPGWGMNTEAFF. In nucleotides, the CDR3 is TGCAGCGCAGCCCCAGGGTGGGGCATGAACACTGAAGCTTTCTTT.

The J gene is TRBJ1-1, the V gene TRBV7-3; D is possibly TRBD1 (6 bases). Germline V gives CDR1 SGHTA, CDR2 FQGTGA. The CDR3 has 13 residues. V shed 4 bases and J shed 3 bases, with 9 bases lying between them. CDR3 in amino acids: CASSSQGYTEAFF. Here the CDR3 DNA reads TGTGCCAGCAGCTCCCAGGGGTACACTGAAGCTTTCTTT. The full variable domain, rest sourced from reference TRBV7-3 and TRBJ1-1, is GAGVSQTPSNKVTEKGKYVELRCDPISGHTALYWYRQSLGQGPEFLIYFQGTGAADDSGLPNDRFFAVRPEGSVSTLKIQRTERGDSAVYLCASSSQGYTEAFFGQGTRLTVV.

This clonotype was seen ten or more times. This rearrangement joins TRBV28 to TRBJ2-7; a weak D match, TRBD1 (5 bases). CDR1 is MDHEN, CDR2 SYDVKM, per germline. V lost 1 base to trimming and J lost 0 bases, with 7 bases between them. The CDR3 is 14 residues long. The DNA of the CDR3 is TGTGCCAGCAGTTTATTGCAGGGCTCCTACGAGCAGTACTTC. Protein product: CASSLLQGSYEQYF.

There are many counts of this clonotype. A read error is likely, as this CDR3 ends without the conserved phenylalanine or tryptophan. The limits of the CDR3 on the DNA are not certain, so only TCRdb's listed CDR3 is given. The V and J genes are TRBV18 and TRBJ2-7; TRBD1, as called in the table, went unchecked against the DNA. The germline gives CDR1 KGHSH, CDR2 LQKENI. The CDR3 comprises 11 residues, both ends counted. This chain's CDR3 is CASSHGTCLRS.

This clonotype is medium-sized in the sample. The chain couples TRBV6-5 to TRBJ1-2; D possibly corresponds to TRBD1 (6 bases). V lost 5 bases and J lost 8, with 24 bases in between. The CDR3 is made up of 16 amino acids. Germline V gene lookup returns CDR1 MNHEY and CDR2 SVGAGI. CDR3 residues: CASSNHGTFWSEGYTF. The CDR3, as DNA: TGTGCCAGCAGTAACCACGGGACATTCTGGAGTGAGGGCTACACCTTC.

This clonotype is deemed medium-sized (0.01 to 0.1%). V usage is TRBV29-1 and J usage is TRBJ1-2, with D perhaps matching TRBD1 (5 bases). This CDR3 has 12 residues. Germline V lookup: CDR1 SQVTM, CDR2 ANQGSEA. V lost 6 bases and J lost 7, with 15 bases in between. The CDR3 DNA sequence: TGCAGCGTCTCCAGGGAATCCGGTGGCTACACCTTC. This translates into CSVSRESGGYTF.

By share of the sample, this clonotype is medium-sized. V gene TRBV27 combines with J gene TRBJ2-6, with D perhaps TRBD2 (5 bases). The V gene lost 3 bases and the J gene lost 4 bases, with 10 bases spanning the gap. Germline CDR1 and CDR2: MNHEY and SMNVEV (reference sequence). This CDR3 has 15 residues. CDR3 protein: CASSFEGDGANVLTF. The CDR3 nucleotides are TGTGCCAGCAGTTTCGAGGGAGACGGGGCCAACGTCCTGACTTTC.

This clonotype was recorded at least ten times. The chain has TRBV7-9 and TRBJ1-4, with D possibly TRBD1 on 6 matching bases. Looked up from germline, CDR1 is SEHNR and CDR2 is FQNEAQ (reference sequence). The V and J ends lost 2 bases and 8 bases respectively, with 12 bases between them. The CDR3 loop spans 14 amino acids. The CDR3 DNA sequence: TGTGCCAGCAGCTTAATGCAGGGGAAAGAAAAACTGTTTTTT. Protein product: CASSLMQGKEKLFF. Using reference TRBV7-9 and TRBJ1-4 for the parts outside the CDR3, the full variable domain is DTGVSQNPRHKITKRGQNVTFRCDPISEHNRLYWYRQTLGQGPEFLTYFQNEAQLEKSRLLSDRFSAERPKGSFSTLEIQRTEQGDSAMYLCASSLMQGKEKLFFGSGTQLSVL.

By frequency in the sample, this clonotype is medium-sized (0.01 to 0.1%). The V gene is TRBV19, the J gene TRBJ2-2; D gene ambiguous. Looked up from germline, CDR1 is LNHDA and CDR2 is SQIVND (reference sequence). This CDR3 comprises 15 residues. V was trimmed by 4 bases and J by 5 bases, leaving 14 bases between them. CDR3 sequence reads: CASSNRVARTGELFF. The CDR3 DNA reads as TGTGCCAGTAGTAACCGAGTGGCGCGGACCGGGGAGCTGTTTTTT.

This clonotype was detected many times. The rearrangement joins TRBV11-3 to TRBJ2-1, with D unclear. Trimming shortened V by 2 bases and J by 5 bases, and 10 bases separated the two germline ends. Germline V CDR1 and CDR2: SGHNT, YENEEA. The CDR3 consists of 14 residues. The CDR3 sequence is CASSLHRANNEQFF. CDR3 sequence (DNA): TGTGCCAGCAGCTTACATAGAGCCAACAATGAGCAGTTCTTC.

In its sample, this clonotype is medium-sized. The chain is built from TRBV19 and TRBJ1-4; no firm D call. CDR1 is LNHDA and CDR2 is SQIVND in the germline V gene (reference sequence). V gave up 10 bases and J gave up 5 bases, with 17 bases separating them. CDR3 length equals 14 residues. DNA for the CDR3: TGTGCCACCGGCCAGCGGTTTTCGAATGAAAAACTGTTTTTT. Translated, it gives CATGQRFSNEKLFF.

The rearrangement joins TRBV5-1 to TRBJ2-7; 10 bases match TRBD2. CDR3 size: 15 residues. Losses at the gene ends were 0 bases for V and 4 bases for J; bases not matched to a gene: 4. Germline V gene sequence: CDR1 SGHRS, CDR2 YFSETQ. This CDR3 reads CASSLAPSGSYEQYF. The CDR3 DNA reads TGCGCCAGCAGCTTGGCGCCTAGCGGGAGTTACGAGCAGTACTTC.

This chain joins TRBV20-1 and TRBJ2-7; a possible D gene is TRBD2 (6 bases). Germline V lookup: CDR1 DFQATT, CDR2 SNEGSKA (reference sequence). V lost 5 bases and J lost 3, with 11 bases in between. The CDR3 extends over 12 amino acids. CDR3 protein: CSAQRGGYEQYF. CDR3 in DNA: TGCAGTGCTCAACGGGGAGGCTACGAGCAGTACTTC.

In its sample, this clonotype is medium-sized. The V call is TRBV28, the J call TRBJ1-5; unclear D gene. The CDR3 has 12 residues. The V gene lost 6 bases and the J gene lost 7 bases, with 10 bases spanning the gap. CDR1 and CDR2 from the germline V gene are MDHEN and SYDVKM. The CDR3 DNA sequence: TGTGCCAGCAGCGCCTCGGGACAGCCCCAGCATTTT. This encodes CASSASGQPQHF.

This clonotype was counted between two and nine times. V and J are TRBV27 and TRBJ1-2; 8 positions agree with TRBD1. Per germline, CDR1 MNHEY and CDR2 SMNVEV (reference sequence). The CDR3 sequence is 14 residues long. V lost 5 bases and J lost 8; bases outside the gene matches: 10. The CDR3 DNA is TGTGCCAGCAGTGGCCAGGGGGCCCCTGGCGGCTACACCTTC. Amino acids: CASSGQGAPGGYTF.

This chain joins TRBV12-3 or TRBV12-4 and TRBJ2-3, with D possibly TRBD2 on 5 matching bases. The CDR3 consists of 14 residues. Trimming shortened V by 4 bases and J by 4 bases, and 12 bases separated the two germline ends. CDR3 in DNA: TGTGCCAGCAGTTGGGCGGGCCCTGCAGATACGCAGTATTTT. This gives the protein CASSWAGPADTQYF.

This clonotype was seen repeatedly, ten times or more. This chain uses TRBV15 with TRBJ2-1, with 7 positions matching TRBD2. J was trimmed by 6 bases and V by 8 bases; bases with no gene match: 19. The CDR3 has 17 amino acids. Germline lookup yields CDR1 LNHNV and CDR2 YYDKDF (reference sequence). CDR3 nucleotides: TGTGCCACCCGCCGCGCGGGAGCGACGTTTGGTGGCAATGAGCAGTTCTTC. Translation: CATRRAGATFGGNEQFF.

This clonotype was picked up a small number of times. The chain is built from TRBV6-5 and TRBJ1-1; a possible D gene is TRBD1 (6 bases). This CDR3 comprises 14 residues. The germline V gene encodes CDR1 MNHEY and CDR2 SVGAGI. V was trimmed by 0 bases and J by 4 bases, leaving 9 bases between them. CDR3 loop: CASSYSQGFTEAFF. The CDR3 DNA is TGTGCCAGCAGTTACTCACAGGGTTTCACTGAAGCTTTCTTT.

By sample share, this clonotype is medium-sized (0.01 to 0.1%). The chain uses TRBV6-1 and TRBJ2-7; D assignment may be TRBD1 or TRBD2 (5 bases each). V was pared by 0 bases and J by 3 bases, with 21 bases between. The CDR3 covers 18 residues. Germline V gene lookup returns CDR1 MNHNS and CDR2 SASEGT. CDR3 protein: CASSEARQGALTSYEQYF. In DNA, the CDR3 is TGTGCCAGCAGTGAAGCGCGGCAGGGAGCGTTAACGAGCTACGAGCAGTACTTC.